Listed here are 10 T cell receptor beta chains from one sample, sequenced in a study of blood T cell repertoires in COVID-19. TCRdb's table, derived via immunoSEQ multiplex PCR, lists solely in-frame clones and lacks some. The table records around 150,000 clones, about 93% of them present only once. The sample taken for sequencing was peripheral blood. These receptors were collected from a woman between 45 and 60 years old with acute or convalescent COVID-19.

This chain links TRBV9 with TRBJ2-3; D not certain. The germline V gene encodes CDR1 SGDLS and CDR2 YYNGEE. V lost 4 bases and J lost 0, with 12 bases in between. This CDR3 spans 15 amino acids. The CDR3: CASSPRMTSTDTQYF. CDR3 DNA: TGTGCCAGCAGCCCTAGAATGACCAGCACAGATACGCAGTATTTT.

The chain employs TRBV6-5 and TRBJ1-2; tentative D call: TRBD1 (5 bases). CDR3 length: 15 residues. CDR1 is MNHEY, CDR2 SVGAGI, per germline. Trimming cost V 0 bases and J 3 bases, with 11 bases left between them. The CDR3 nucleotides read TGTGCCAGCAGTTACTCTGGACACCCTGACTATGGCTACACCTTC. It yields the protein CASSYSGHPDYGYTF.

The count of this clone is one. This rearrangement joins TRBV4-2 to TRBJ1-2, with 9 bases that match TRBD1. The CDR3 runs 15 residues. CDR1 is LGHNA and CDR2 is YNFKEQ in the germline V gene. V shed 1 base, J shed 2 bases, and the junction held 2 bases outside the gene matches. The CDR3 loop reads CASSQADRGNYGYTF. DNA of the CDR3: TGTGCCAGCAGCCAAGCTGACAGGGGGAACTATGGCTACACCTTC.

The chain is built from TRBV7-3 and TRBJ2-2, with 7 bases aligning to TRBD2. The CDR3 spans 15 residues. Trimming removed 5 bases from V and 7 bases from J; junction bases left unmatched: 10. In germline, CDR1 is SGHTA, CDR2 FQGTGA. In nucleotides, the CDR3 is TGTGCCAGCAGCGAAACGTCCGGGGGGTACGGGGAGCTGTTTTTT. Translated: CASSETSGGYGELFF.

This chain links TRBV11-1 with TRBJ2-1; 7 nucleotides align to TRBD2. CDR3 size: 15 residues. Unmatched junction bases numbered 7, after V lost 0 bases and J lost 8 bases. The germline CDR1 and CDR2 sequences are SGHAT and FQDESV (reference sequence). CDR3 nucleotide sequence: TGTGCCAGCAGCTTAGCTGGGGGGGGGATCTATGAGCAGTTCTTC. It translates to CASSLAGGGIYEQFF.

This CDR3 is CAWDKDRLLYGYTF. CDR3 coding DNA: TGTGCCTGGGATAAGGACAGACTCCTCTATGGCTACACCTTC. The rearrangement uses TRBV30 and TRBJ1-2; possibly TRBD1 for D (6 bases). CDR1 GTSNPN and CDR2 SVGIG come from the germline V gene (reference sequence). The CDR3 covers 14 residues. V lost 5 bases to trimming and J lost 4 bases, with 17 bases between them.

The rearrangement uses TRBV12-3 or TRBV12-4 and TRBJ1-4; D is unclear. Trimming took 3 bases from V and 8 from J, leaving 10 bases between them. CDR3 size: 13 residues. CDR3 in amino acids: CASSLPWPEKLFF. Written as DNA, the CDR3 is TGTGCCAGCAGTTTGCCGTGGCCAGAAAAACTGTTTTTT.

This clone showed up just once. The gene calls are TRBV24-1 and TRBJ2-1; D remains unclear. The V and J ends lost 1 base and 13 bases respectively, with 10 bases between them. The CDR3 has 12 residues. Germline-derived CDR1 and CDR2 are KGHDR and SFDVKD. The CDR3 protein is CATSDLTSPQFF. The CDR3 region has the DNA TGTGCCACCAGTGATTTAACTTCTCCCCAGTTCTTC.

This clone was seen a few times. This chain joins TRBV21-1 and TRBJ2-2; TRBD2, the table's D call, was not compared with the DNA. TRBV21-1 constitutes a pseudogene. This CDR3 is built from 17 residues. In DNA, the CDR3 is TGTGCCAGCAGCCTCCTAGTGCGGGGGAGGCACACCGGGGAGCTGTTTTTT. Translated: CASSLLVRGRHTGELFF.

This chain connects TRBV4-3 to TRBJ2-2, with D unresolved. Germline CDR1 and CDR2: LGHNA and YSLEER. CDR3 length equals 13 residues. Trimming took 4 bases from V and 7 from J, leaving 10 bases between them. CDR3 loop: CASSLQIGGELFF. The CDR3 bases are TGCGCCAGCAGCCTTCAAATCGGCGGGGAGCTGTTTTTT.